This T cell receptor beta chain comes out of a study of cytomegalovirus exposure and HLA in healthy donors (TCRdb year 2017). A note on the overall study: According to an earlier analysis of 587 of the donors, 150 million to 200 million T cells yielded roughly 110 million unique TCR beta sequences and approximately 280 Gb of sequence data. The study combined high-throughput TCR immunosequencing, statistical association of individual TCRs with disease status, and machine learning to predict cytomegalovirus infection status. Typing coverage differed by locus: A, B, C, DRB1 and DQB1 were typed in roughly 620-630 donors, DQA1 in around 500, DPA1 in over 600, and DPB1 in 472. Approximately 300 gigabases of sequencing data and roughly 81 million unique TCR sequences made up an early release that covered under 750 HLA-typed donors. Donor age, sex, ethnicity and CMV serostatus were collected together with the repertoire data. The study used immunosequencing to profile the T cell repertoires of 666 subjects and linked those repertoires to cytomegalovirus serostatus. All discovery cohort repertoires had been generated on a single sequencing platform. The study aimed to test whether cataloging public T cell receptors could reveal signatures of past pathogen exposure. A later analysis re-analyzed previously published TCR beta repertoires from roughly 600 donors and added high-resolution HLA genotyping to study TCR occurrence patterns. A handful of DR-DQ haplotypes were handled as single units for association and clustering because linkage in the cohort was strong. Besides the first cohort of 666 subjects, a separate validation cohort made up of over a hundred different subjects was used. Of the roughly 400 genotyped donors, over 70% fell in the genetic ancestry cluster associated with self-reported Caucasian donors. On average, 235,054 unique TCR beta nucleotide sequences were sequenced per donor among more than 350 genotyped donors of the cohort, with roughly 20% of those sequences being non-productive. HLA typing covered class I and class II loci at four-digit resolution. Rather than drawing on any new phenotypic data, the later analysis identified candidate immune exposures from TCR beta sequences and the way those sequences occurred across donors. Genome-wide SNP genotypes for about 55% of the roughly 670 donors were used in a later genetic analysis, which treated that subset as a discovery cohort. An earlier analysis of several hundred of the donors applied high-throughput TCR beta sequencing to assess whether each TCR beta V gene segment acted as functional or pseudogenic. The paper's findings and limits, for the study overall: Because some donors lacked HLA typing at each locus, the association tests relied only on the typed subset. The sequencing pipeline was judged likely to have produced a cluster of highly shared sequence variants as a technical artifact. Over 15 rarely observed V segments, including chromosome 9 orphons, were excluded from the earlier analysis of approximately 600 of the donors because counts were too low. Most TCR sequences were seen in very few donors, while some public TCRs were found in many individuals. Roughly uniform sequencing depth across donors was assumed in presence/absence analyses, although this assumption may not hold. Compared with the 666-donor mean, donors in an Asian-associated ancestry cluster had fewer N-insertions in productive TCRs, according to a later genetic analysis. A further reported finding was that TCR beta sequences accurately predicted the HLA-A and HLA-B alleles for most subjects in the first cohort. Strong co-occurrence of HLA alleles, especially DR and DQ, made assigning TCR associations to individual alleles difficult. A later analysis associated about 16,000 TCR beta sequences with specific HLA alleles at a false discovery rate of 0.05. Linkage disequilibrium might explain the correlated functional status among segregating V segments, but an unknown experimental factor could not be excluded. According to the authors, the approach could potentially be generalized to other disease states and immunological phenotypes. The study gave a list of 150 to 200 TCR beta chains associated with cytomegalovirus. The classifier was reported to diagnose cytomegalovirus status with high specificity and sensitivity in both the original and validation cohorts. The only immune exposure information available for the cohort was CMV serostatus. The cohort was sequenced for TCR beta chains only, and without alpha or paired-chain data the features that could be detected were limited. In an earlier analysis of approximately 590 of the donors, most TCR beta V segments appeared in productive rearrangements about 90% or about 30% of the time, broadly matching IMGT annotations. A few of the identified cytomegalovirus-associated TCR beta chains were confirmed in vitro to be specific for cytomegalovirus antigens. In a later analysis, most CMV-associated TCR beta chains were found to appear HLA-restricted, with HLA associations seemingly driven largely by CMV exposure. In a later genetic analysis, a missense DCLRE1C variant was associated with V-gene and J-gene trimming of TCR beta chains, and the association was replicated in an independent cohort. In a later analysis, HLA-associated TCR beta chains were found to be more clonally expanded and to have lower generation probabilities than equally common non-associated chains. A later analysis reported that several top co-occurrence clusters appeared linked to parvovirus B19, influenza, CMV and Epstein-Barr virus. A later analysis found that TCR association rates varied across HLA loci, with DRB1 alleles showing the most associated TCRs and HLA-C alleles the fewest. Because the 87-base-pair reads could not distinguish some IMGT-functional V segments, including TRBV6-2 and TRBV6-3, those segments were excluded.

The cohort was made up of under 800 healthy bone marrow donors. At the time of sampling, every cohort member was nominally healthy, though immune exposures that went unrecorded were likely present. The donor was CMV seronegative and was included in the group of hundreds of seronegative cohort members. Every donor gave a peripheral blood sample, and the peripheral blood mononuclear cells from that sample were used for TCR beta sequencing. The Qiagen DNeasy Blood Extraction Kit was used to extract genomic DNA from the blood cell samples. V and J are trimmed by 3 bases and 4 bases, and the gene matches miss 8 bases of the junction. Sequences SGDLS (CDR1) and YYNGEE (CDR2) are obtained from the germline V gene. The CDR3 starts with the cysteine, ends with the phenylalanine, and has 17 residues. The only DNA kept is the CDR3, 51 bases in frame from the first base. In its sample, this clone was seen a few times. The specificity of this receptor is unknown. No quality values exist for individual bases; no much larger clone is one base distant.

The library was built by means of the immunoSEQ multiplex PCR assay. The multiplex PCR relied on a mix of 60 forward primers for TCR Vbeta segments and 13 reverse primers for TCR Jbeta segments. The CDR3 region of rearranged TCR beta genes was amplified from genomic DNA with a multiplex PCR assay. On the Illumina HiSeq System, the amplified TCR beta libraries were sequenced as 87-base-pair reads. In the paper's pipeline: Across the 500 to 850 repertoires, a later analysis counted 78 million or so unique TCR beta chains, roughly 11 million of which were shared by at least two donors. To remove PCR and sequencing errors, raw reads were error-corrected and collapsed into unique sequences using a nearest-neighbor algorithm that merged closely related sequences. V, D and J gene segments were assigned by aligning CDR3 sequences to IMGT reference sequences. For a sequence to be retained, at least a six-nucleotide match to both a V gene segment and a J gene segment was required. A rearrangement counted as productive if the CDR3 had no stop codons and remained in frame with V and J, and every other rearrangement counted as non-productive. CDR3 was defined by IMGT convention, running from the second conserved V-encoded cysteine to the conserved J-encoded phenylalanine. Sequences without an unambiguous match to a single V gene segment were excluded from the earlier analysis of about 600 of the donors. An earlier analysis of 587 of the donors called V segments functional above 56.7% productive rearrangements and segregating when the between-donor standard deviation exceeded 5%. A statistical classification framework was built to diagnose cytomegalovirus status from the catalog of TCR beta chain sequences. V and J gene assignment, in a later analysis, came from comparing TCR nucleotide sequences with IMGT/GENE-DB human TR gene sequences. A later analysis assigned CDR3 sequences and most-parsimonious VDJ recombination scenarios with the TCRdist pipeline. In a later analysis, each TCR beta chain was defined by its CDR3 amino acid sequence together with its V-gene family, and reads without a unique V-gene family were excluded. A later analysis removed 500 to 650 highly shared, low-generation-probability nucleotide sequences to deal with suspected cross-contamination and a sequencing artifact. In a later analysis, a clonal expansion index for each public chain was calculated from normalized within-repertoire ranks of inferred template counts. In a later analysis, generation probabilities were computed using a VDJ recombination model fitted to out-of-frame rearrangements, and the results were checked against IGoR. Hypergeometric tests were used in a later analysis to score TCR-TCR, TCR-HLA and TCR-CMV co-occurrence, with a repertoire-size bias correction applied to the TCR pairs. False discovery rates were estimated in a later analysis by permuting HLA or CMV assignments 20 times. In a later analysis, co-occurring TCRs were grouped using DBSCAN, with TCRdist sequence similarity added in when clustering inside HLA-allele-positive subsets. Co-occurrence clustering excluded repertoires with fewer than 30,000 or more than 120,000 public chains, plus five with anomalous nucleotide sharing. Not all clones reach the TCRdb copy of this immuneACCESS table, which keeps in-frame sequences only. Checked studies attribute under half of the gap to unresolved V genes and leave the rest unexplained. The V and J calls and clone size come from that table; D and trimming were worked out from the DNA. The sample table lists 120,000 to 150,000 clones, about three quarters of them with a count of one. The ten most abundant clones make up over 0.6% of the sample.

The receptor comes from a male donor in good health and CMV-seronegative. The rearrangement combines TRBV9 with TRBJ2-1; 12 bases in the middle match TRBD2. The sample comprised PBMCs. This receptor has the CDR3 CASSATHGLAGYNEQFF. The DNA sequence is TGTGCCAGCAGCGCGACCCATGGACTAGCGGGATACAATGAGCAGTTCTTC.